This entry concerns a single T cell receptor (beta chain). Both 60 Vbeta primers and 13 Jbeta primers went into the PCR. The protocol was immunoSEQ multiplex PCR, while the TCRdb copy is restricted to in-frame clones and leaves out a portion. The table lists approximately 160,000 clones, 70% to 80% of them singletons. This record comes from a study of cytomegalovirus exposure and HLA in healthy donors. Germline CDR1 is SGHRS and CDR2 is YFSETQ. The CDR3 runs 13 residues. The V and J ends lost 4 bases and 8 bases respectively, with 13 bases between them. This chain connects TRBV5-1 to TRBJ2-1, with a possible D match to TRBD1 (5 bases). The sequenced material came from PBMCs. The source is a man between 18 and 29 years old in good health and CMV-seropositive. The CDR3 DNA sequence: TGCGCCAGCAGCAGTCAGGGCGTAGATGAGCAGTTCTTC. It codes for CASSSQGVDEQFF.